Detailed here is one T cell receptor beta chain. CDR3 length: 15 residues. With 2 bases removed from V and 3 bases from J, the gap between germline ends came to 13 bases. Germline V gene data show CDR1 as MGHRA and CDR2 as YSYEKL. This sample is drawn from a study of memory CD4+ T cells and cytomegalovirus serostatus. Single viable CD3+CD4+CD8-CD45RO+ cells were sorted as the memory CD4+ T cells. TCRdb's table, derived via immunoSEQ multiplex PCR, lists solely in-frame clones and lacks some. The sample includes about 80,000 clones, 65% to 85% seen only once; the top ten take around 0.84%. Sequencing was carried out using memory CD4+ T cells from blood. This receptor was identified in an adult in good health and CMV-seronegative. The rearrangement joins TRBV4-1 to TRBJ2-5, with D perhaps being TRBD1 or TRBD2 (5 bases each). CDR3 amino acids: CASSQRFVGEETQYF. CDR3 sequence (DNA): TGCGCCAGCAGCCAAAGATTTGTGGGGGAAGAGACCCAGTACTTC.